These T cell receptor beta chains were read from a single sample in a study of T cells after somatic rescue of genetic block. This table comes from immunoSEQ multiplex PCR, and its TCRdb copy is limited to in-frame clones, with some not included. The data contain 7,500 to 9,000 clones, roughly 80% of them singletons. Sequences were obtained from peripheral blood mononuclear cells (PBMCs). These receptors originate from a boy under 18. Each CDR3 is given with its conserved first and last residue. A D gene is named only where the DNA matches it firmly. Size is omitted from some rows. Given values are once, few, many or a class for expanded clones.

TRBV5-1	TRBJ2-5	.	TRBD1	TGCGCCAGCAGCTTGGCCTCCGACAGGGGAGAGACCCAGTACTTC	CASSLASDRGETQYF
TRBV11-2	TRBJ2-7	.	.	TGTGCCAGCAGCTTAGATCTGGGGGGATTCCACGAGCAGTACTTC	CASSLDLGGFHEQYF
TRBV18	TRBJ2-7	.	.	TGTGCCAGCTCACCCGTGGGACAAGACTACGAGCAGTACTTC	CASSPVGQDYEQYF
TRBV27	TRBJ1-2	few	.	TGTGCCAGCAGTTCCGGGACTCGCTATGGCTACACCTTC	CASSSGTRYGYTF
TRBV4-3	TRBJ2-7	.	.	TGCGCCAGCAGCCAAGGCCCGGGCCGGGGCTACGAGCAGTACTTC	CASSQGPGRGYEQYF
TRBV18	TRBJ2-1	.	.	TGTGCCAGCTCCCCTGCCCGACAGAACAATGAGCAGTTCTTC	CASSPARQNNEQFF
TRBV7-9	TRBJ2-7	.	.	TGTGCCAGCAGCTTCCAGGGAGTCACATACGAGCAGTACTTC	CASSFQGVTYEQYF
TRBV11-3	TRBJ2-5	.	.	TGTGCCAGCAGCTTAGGTGGCAGTACCCAAGAGACCCAGTACTTC	CASSLGGSTQETQYF
TRBV15	TRBJ2-7	.	.	TGTGCCACCAGCCCGTTCTACGAGCAGTACTTC	CATSPFYEQYF
TRBV5-1	TRBJ2-2	.	TRBD1	TGCGCCAGCAGCGTGACAGGGTATGCCGGGGAGCTGTTTTTT	CASSVTGYAGELFF
TRBV9	TRBJ1-1	few	.	TGTGCCAGCAGCGAGGGTGGGGCCCTGAACACTGAAGCTTTCTTT	CASSEGGALNTEAFF
TRBV7-9	TRBJ1-1	.	.	TGTGCCAGCAGCTTAATCGCCCCGAAGGGCACTGAAGCTTTCTTT	CASSLIAPKGTEAFF
TRBV19	TRBJ2-3	.	.	TGTGCCAGTAGTATTGGATCCGGACGGGGAGATACGCAGTATTTT	CASSIGSGRGDTQYF
TRBV4-2	TRBJ2-5	few	.	TGTGCCAGCAGTTACAGCCACCAAGCCATCACCCAGTACTTC	CASSYSHQAITQYF
TRBV11-3	TRBJ1-4	.	.	TGTGCCAGCAGCTTAGAACTCCAGGGGTGGTATGAAAAACTGTTTTTT	CASSLELQGWYEKLFF
TRBV6-1	TRBJ2-7	.	.	TGTGCCAGCTGGAACTGGCCCTACGAGCAGTACTTC	CASWNWPYEQYF
TRBV4-3	TRBJ1-2	.	.	TGCGCCAGCAGCCAAGACAAATGGGACTATGGCTACACCTTC	CASSQDKWDYGYTF
TRBV9	TRBJ2-7	.	.	TGTGCCAGCAGCGCCGGGATCAACTACGAGCAGTACTTC	CASSAGINYEQYF
TRBV7-7	TRBJ2-1	.	.	TGTGCCAGCAGCCGACGACTAGGAAATGATGAGCAGTTCTTC	CASSRRLGNDEQFF
TRBV19	TRBJ2-7	.	TRBD1	TGTGCCAGTAGTCCCGTGGGACAGGGGTCCTACGAGCAGTACTTC	CASSPVGQGSYEQYF
TRBV2	TRBJ1-3	.	.	TGTGCCAGCAGCCTACGGGGAAACACCATATATTTT	CASSLRGNTIYF
TRBV7-2	TRBJ1-6	.	.	TGTGCCGGAGGATTGACCCCCCTCGGTTCACCCCTCCACTTT	CAGGLTPLGSPLHF
TRBV7-2	TRBJ2-5	.	TRBD2	TGTGCCAGCAGCTCAGCGACTAGCGGGATTGAGACCCAGTACTTC	CASSSATSGIETQYF
TRBV6-5	TRBJ1-1	.	.	TGTGCCAGCAGTTACCTCCTGGGCATGAACACTGAAGCTTTCTTT	CASSYLLGMNTEAFF
TRBV11-2	TRBJ1-1	.	.	TGTGCCAGCAGCTTATACGACAGGGAAGCTTTCTTT	CASSLYDREAFF
TRBV29-1	TRBJ2-1	.	.	TGCAGCGTTGTGGGGCGGGAACTCTACGAGCAGTTCTTC	CSVVGRELYEQFF
TRBV11-2	TRBJ2-7	.	.	TGTGCCAGCAGCTTAGAATTTGGATTCTACGAGCAGTACTTC	CASSLEFGFYEQYF
TRBV2	TRBJ2-6	.	.	TGTGCCAGCAGTGAGGTCTCTGGGGCCAACGTCCTGACTTTC	CASSEVSGANVLTF
TRBV9	TRBJ2-1	.	TRBD2	TGTGCCAGCAGCGTTGGACTAGCGGCAAATGAGCAGTTCTTC	CASSVGLAANEQFF
TRBV21-1	TRBJ2-3	.	.	TGTGCCAGCAGCATGTCTACAGATACGCAGTATTTT	CASSMSTDTQYF
TRBV6-5	TRBJ1-2	.	.	TGTGCCAGCAGTTACGGGACTGCTTACCACTATGGCTACACCTTC	CASSYGTAYHYGYTF
TRBV15	TRBJ2-1	.	.	TGTGCCACCAGCAGAGCAGCAAGTTCCTACAATGAGCAGTTCTTC	CATSRAASSYNEQFF
TRBV7-2	TRBJ2-7	.	TRBD2	TGTGCCAGCAGCTCCCCGGGCGGGGGGCCAGCCGAGCAGTACTTC	CASSSPGGGPAEQYF
TRBV4-1	TRBJ2-7	.	TRBD2	TGCGCCAGCAGCCAAGAGGGACTAGCGGGAGGCGAGCAGTACTTC	CASSQEGLAGGEQYF
TRBV2	TRBJ2-7	.	.	TGTGCCAGCAGTGAACCGCCTCACCCCGGCGAGCAGTACTTC	CASSEPPHPGEQYF
TRBV27	TRBJ1-6	.	.	TGTGCCAGCAGTTTATGGGGAGTCTCCACTAAGGCCCTCCACTTT	CASSLWGVSTKALHF
TRBV28	TRBJ2-6	.	TRBD1	TGTGCCAGCACCCCCCTGGCAGACAGGGGGCTTGGGGCCAACGTCCTGACTTTC	CASTPLADRGLGANVLTF
TRBV18	TRBJ1-5	.	.	TGTGCCAGCTCAGCCTACGAGGGGTCCCATGTATTGGAGGGGAGCAATCAGCCCCAGCATTTT	CASSAYEGSHVLEGSNQPQHF
TRBV21-1	TRBJ2-1	.	.	TGTGCCAGTTATCTTGGTAGCTCCTACAATGAGCAGTTCTTC	CASYLGSSYNEQFF
TRBV4-3	TRBJ2-7	few	TRBD2	TGCGCCAGCAGCCAAGATTCAAGCGGGAGGGTCTACGAGCAGTACTTC	CASSQDSSGRVYEQYF
TRBV15	TRBJ1-2	.	.	TGTGCCACCAGCAGAGGAACCCAGGGGAACTATGGCTACACCTTC	CATSRGTQGNYGYTF
TRBV10-3	TRBJ1-4	.	.	TGTGCCATCAGTGAGTCGCATGGGGGCGCGGAAAAACTGTTTTTT	CAISESHGGAEKLFF
TRBV5-4	TRBJ2-3	.	TRBD2	TGTGCCAGCAGGGGGGGAGGGGCAGATACGCAGTATTTT	CASRGGGADTQYF
TRBV12-5	TRBJ1-1	once	.	TGTGCTAGTGGTTTGGGGACGGGTGAAGCTTTCTTT	CASGLGTGEAFF
TRBV6-6	TRBJ2-7	.	TRBD2	TGTGCCAGCAGTTATGCTAGCGGACCCTACGAGCAGTACTTC	CASSYASGPYEQYF
TRBV23-1	TRBJ1-6	once	.	TGCGCCAGCAGTCCGGACCTCAATCATTCACCCCTCCACTTT	CASSPDLNHSPLHF
TRBV4-3	TRBJ2-3	.	.	TGCGCCAGCAGCCAAGCACGGACGGGGCCACGGTATTTT	CASSQARTGPRYF
TRBV6-6	TRBJ2-7	.	.	TGTGCCAGCATCGACCTGCCGGGGGAGCAGTACTTC	CASIDLPGEQYF
TRBV7-3	TRBJ2-6	.	.	TGTGCCAGCAGTAAGGCTGGGGCCAACGTCCTGACTTTC	CASSKAGANVLTF
TRBV19	TRBJ2-7	.	TRBD2	TGTGCCAGTAGTATCGGCGGGGGGGACTTTCCCTACGAGCAGTACTTC	CASSIGGGDFPYEQYF
TRBV2	TRBJ1-2	.	.	TGTGCCAGCAGGTTTTGGGACGAAGCTAACTATGGCTACACCTTC	CASRFWDEANYGYTF
TRBV5-6	TRBJ1-6	.	.	TGTGCCAGCAGCCCGACGGGGGAAAGGACACCCCTCCACTTT	CASSPTGERTPLHF
TRBV29-1	TRBJ1-1	once	.	TGCAGCGTCTGGGGCGAGGACAGCCACACTGAAGCTTTCTTT	CSVWGEDSHTEAFF
TRBV7-8	TRBJ1-1	.	.	TGTGCCAGCAGCTTAGGCTGGCAGCTTGGTGGAGGAGCTTTCTTT	CASSLGWQLGGGAFF
TRBV27	TRBJ2-7	.	.	TGTGCCAGCAGTTTTTCGGGGCAGGGCTACGAGCAGTACTTC	CASSFSGQGYEQYF